This T cell receptor (beta chain) originates from a study of blood T cells in healthy people across ages. Sample-barcoded 5' priming and a J-beta primer mix drove a second PCR of about 6 to 11 cycles. One entry per CDR3 protein, called by TCRdb with MiXCR from the 5' RACE reads. The sample shows 450,000 to 600,000 distinct CDR3 sequences, 27% of them seen only once. Germline V CDR1 and CDR2: SQVTM, ANQGSEA. This CDR3 is built from 13 residues. Trimming removed 5 bases at V and 1 base at J, with 11 bases between. This clonotype was counted between two and nine times. In addition, the sample was reused for a study of T cells of mothers and their children.

Material: blood. The V and J genes are TRBV29-1 and TRBJ1-2, with D possibly TRBD1 on 5 matching bases. The source is a boy aged 2 to 10 in good health. CDR3 nucleotide sequence: TGCAGCGTTCGGGACCGGATTAACTATGGCTACACCTTC. This translates into CSVRDRINYGYTF.